What follows are 23 T cell receptor beta chains derived from one specimen sequenced in a study of blood T cells in healthy people across ages. Primed by a sample-barcoded 5' primer and a J-beta primer mix, a second PCR proceeded for about 6 to 12 cycles. MiXCR was run by TCRdb on the 5' RACE reads, yielding one entry per CDR3 protein. The sample records about 1 million distinct CDR3 sequences, more than 35% being singletons. The sample consisted of blood. Every receptor here comes from a woman in her sixties or seventies in good health.

This clonotype was detected a few times. This sequence joins TRBV29-1 and TRBJ2-7; D possibly matches TRBD1 or TRBD2 (5 bases each). Germline CDR1 is SQVTM and CDR2 is ANQGSEA. The CDR3 has 14 amino acids. The V end was cut by 6 bases, the J end by 5 bases, with 20 bases between. CDR3 nucleotide sequence: TGCAGCGTCCGGGGTCGGCAGGGTCTTGACGAGCAGTACTTC. Translation: CSVRGRQGLDEQYF.

This chain links TRBV20-1 with TRBJ2-1; 8 nucleotides agree with TRBD1. This CDR3 comprises 18 residues. Looked up from germline, CDR1 is DFQATT and CDR2 is SNEGSKA (reference sequence). The junction had 10 bases not matched to a gene; V was cut back by 0 bases and J by 0 bases. This CDR3 reads CSARDPLRGPSSYNEQFF. The CDR3 coding sequence is TGCAGTGCTAGAGACCCCCTCAGGGGGCCGAGCTCCTACAATGAGCAGTTCTTC.

The chain has TRBV7-8 and TRBJ2-5; 14 bases are a match to TRBD2. Germline loops: CDR1 SGHVS, CDR2 FQNEAQ. The CDR3 has 14 amino acids. Trimming at V came to 5 bases and at J to 8 bases, leaving 4 bases not matched to a gene. For the CDR3, the DNA is TGTGCCAGCAGCGAGGGACTAGCGGGAGTTACCCAGTACTTC. Translated, it gives CASSEGLAGVTQYF.

The CDR3, as DNA: TGTGCCAGCAGTTCGGCCGACCTAGCCTCCTACGAGCAGTACTTC. Translation gives CASSSADLASYEQYF. The chain uses TRBV6-5 and TRBJ2-7; possible D gene TRBD2, 5 bases. Germline assignment: CDR1 MNHEY and CDR2 SVGAGI. V was shortened by 4 bases and J by 0 bases, with 13 bases between the two germline ends. The CDR3 runs 15 residues.

This clonotype was found once. The J gene is TRBJ1-2, the V gene TRBV27; D may be TRBD1 (6 bases). This CDR3 has 15 residues. Deletions cut 3 bases from V and 4 bases from J, with 15 bases between. Per the germline V gene, CDR1 is MNHEY and CDR2 is SMNVEV (reference sequence). The chain's CDR3 is CASSFYVGGGYGYTF. The CDR3 region has the DNA TGTGCCAGCAGTTTTTATGTCGGGGGCGGCTATGGCTACACCTTC.

Regarding this clonotype: A much larger clonotype is one base distant, so this may be a read error. The chain carries TRBV3-1 and TRBJ2-3; 11 bases match TRBD2. Unmatched junction bases numbered 5, after V lost 6 bases and J lost 3 bases. The CDR3 runs to 15 residues. Looked up from germline, CDR1 is LGHDT and CDR2 is YNNKEL (reference sequence). The CDR3 DNA reads TGTGCCAGCAGGCCTAGCGGGAGGAGGACAGATACGCAGTATTTT. Amino acids: CASRPSGRRTDTQYF.

The rearrangement joins TRBV6-5 to TRBJ2-1; 7 bases agree with TRBD2. V lost 3 bases to trimming and J lost 7 bases; unmatched junction nucleotides: 9. This CDR3 contains 15 residues. CDR1 is MNHEY and CDR2 is SVGAGI in the germline V gene. As DNA, the CDR3 is TGTGCCAGCAGTTATGATGCGGGAGCGGGGAATGAGCAGTTCTTC. It encodes CASSYDAGAGNEQFF.

A word on this clonotype: The junction shows a germline mismatch at one end, possibly a read error. The chain carries TRBV20-1 and TRBJ2-6; D assignment may be TRBD1 or TRBD2 (5 bases each). The CDR3 has 16 residues. Per the germline V gene, CDR1 is DFQATT and CDR2 is SNEGSKA (reference sequence). CDR3 in amino acids: CSSYGLTNSGASVLTF. In DNA form, the CDR3 reads TGCAGTTCCTATGGACTTACCAACTCTGGGGCCAGCGTCCTGACTTTC.

The rearrangement uses TRBV7-9 and TRBJ2-5, with 10 positions matching TRBD1. This CDR3 spans 15 amino acids. The germline gives CDR1 SEHNR, CDR2 FQNEAQ (reference sequence). The V segment lost 4 bases and the J segment 5 bases; nucleotides outside the gene matches: 7. The CDR3 loop reads CASSSDRGREETQYF. DNA for the CDR3: TGTGCCAGCAGCTCAGACAGGGGGCGCGAGGAGACCCAGTACTTC. Supplemented by reference TRBV7-9 and TRBJ2-5, the full variable domain reads DTGVSQNPRHKITKRGQNVTFRCDPISEHNRLYWYRQTLGQGPEFLTYFQNEAQLEKSRLLSDRFSAERPKGSFSTLEIQRTEQGDSAMYLCASSSDRGREETQYFGPGTRLLVL.

This clonotype came up a few times. The chain is built from TRBV27 and TRBJ2-7; no firm D call. The CDR3 covers 13 residues. Trimming cost V 4 bases and J 1 base, with 8 bases left between them. The V gene's germline CDR1 is MNHEY and CDR2 SMNVEV (reference sequence). For the CDR3, the DNA is TGTGCCAGCAGTTCCCACCTTTCCTACGAGCAGTACTTC. Translating it yields CASSSHLSYEQYF.

This clonotype was observed a handful of times. The gene calls are TRBV7-9 and TRBJ2-1; TRBD1 matches at 7 bases. Germline V lookup: CDR1 SEHNR, CDR2 FQNEAQ (reference sequence). The length of the CDR3 is 17 residues. V shed 5 bases and J 3 bases; nucleotides not matched to a gene: 13. The CDR3: CASSPPLGDSLYNEQFF. As DNA, the CDR3 is TGTGCCAGCAGCCCCCCTCTGGGGGACAGCCTCTACAATGAGCAGTTCTTC.

This clonotype was seen more than once but under ten times. This chain uses TRBV28 with TRBJ2-4; a possible D gene is TRBD2 (7 bases). The length of the CDR3 is 14 residues. Trimming took 4 bases from V and 6 from J, leaving 13 bases between them. Germline V CDR1 and CDR2: MDHEN, SYDVKM. The CDR3 DNA reads as TGTGCCAGCAGTTCGCACAGGGAGGGAAACATTCAGTACTTC. Protein: CASSSHREGNIQYF.

This clonotype has a single count. CDR3 loop: CSVAGGSGSRNEQYF. The CDR3 coding sequence is TGCAGCGTTGCCGGGGGGAGCGGGAGTCGCAATGAGCAGTACTTC. The V gene is TRBV29-1, the J gene TRBJ2-5, with 8 bases matching TRBD2. Germline loops: CDR1 SQVTM, CDR2 ANQGSEA. With 4 bases clipped from V and 11 bases from J, the junction kept 18 bases outside the gene matches. This CDR3 comprises 15 residues.

The rearrangement uses TRBV7-3 and TRBJ2-5; D uncertain. The CDR3 totals 15 residues. The germline V and J ends were trimmed by 5 bases and 1 base, with 14 bases remaining between them. Germline V CDR1 and CDR2: SGHTA, FQGTGA. CDR3 protein: CASSVVFGPQETQYF. CDR3 nucleotide sequence: TGTGCCAGCAGCGTCGTATTCGGGCCCCAAGAGACCCAGTACTTC.

This clonotype was seen a few times. The J gene is TRBJ2-3, the V gene TRBV12-3 or TRBV12-4, with 12 positions matching TRBD1. V dropped 3 bases and J dropped 5; count of bases not matched to a gene: 3. This CDR3 is built from 15 residues. CDR3 in DNA: TGTGCCAGCAGTTTGGGACAGGGGGCTAAAGATACGCAGTATTTT. Translated, it gives CASSLGQGAKDTQYF.

As for this clonotype: The junction departs from germline at one end; a sequencing error may be responsible. The V call is TRBV6-1, the J call TRBJ2-5; D is uncertain. CDR1 is MNHNS and CDR2 is SASEGT in the germline V gene. CDR3 length: 13 amino acids. CDR3 coding DNA: TGTGCCAGCCGAGTTGGCCTACAAGAGGCCCAGTACTTC. It yields the protein CASRVGLQEAQYF.

The V and J genes are TRBV27 and TRBJ1-1; tentative D call: TRBD1 (5 bases). Looked up from germline, CDR1 is MNHEY and CDR2 is SMNVEV (reference sequence). The CDR3 consists of 16 residues. The V end was cut by 6 bases, the J end by 4 bases, with 21 bases between. Here the CDR3 DNA reads TGTGCCAGCAGCTCTGGACCAGGGCGGCATGGCACTGAAGCTTTCTTT. Its translation is CASSSGPGRHGTEAFF.

This chain connects TRBV13 to TRBJ2-1; the D gene is possibly TRBD2 (6 bases). Trimming shortened V by 6 bases and J by 13 bases, and 25 bases separated the two germline ends. Germline loops: CDR1 PRHDT, CDR2 FYEKMQ (reference sequence). This CDR3 contains 15 residues. The CDR3 DNA reads as TGTGCCAGCAGTTCACGGGACCCCGGGGGTTTTGAACAGTTCTTC. As protein: CASSSRDPGGFEQFF. The complete variable domain, with remaining parts taken from reference TRBV13 and TRBJ2-1, reads AAGVIQSPRHLIKEKRETATLKCYPIPRHDTVYWYQQGPGQDPQFLISFYEKMQSDKGSIPDRFSAQQFSDYHSELNMSSLELGDSALYFCASSSRDPGGFEQFFGPGTRLTVL.

The chain links TRBV29-1 to TRBJ1-2, with 8 nucleotides matching TRBD1. CDR1 and CDR2 (germline): SQVTM, ANQGSEA. The ends lost 4 bases at V and 5 bases at J; junction bases unmatched: 12. The CDR3 totals 15 residues. CDR3 residues: CSVVKSGQGLYGYTF. The CDR3, as DNA: TGCAGCGTTGTGAAGTCCGGACAGGGCTTATATGGCTACACCTTC. The variable domain in full, completed from reference TRBV29-1 and TRBJ1-2, reads SAVISQKPSRDICQRGTSLTIQCQVDSQVTMMFWYRQQPGQSLTLIATANQGSEATYESGFVIDKFPISRPNLTFSTLTVSNMSPEDSSIYLCSVVKSGQGLYGYTFGSGTRLTVV.

J is TRBJ1-4 and V is TRBV14; D is ambiguous. With 4 bases removed from V and 2 bases from J, the gap between germline ends came to 11 bases. CDR1 and CDR2 from the germline V gene are SGHDN and FVKESK. The CDR3 sequence is 15 residues long. CDR3 nucleotides: TGTGCCAGCAGCCGCCCGACGGATACTAATGAAAAACTGTTTTTT. Translated: CASSRPTDTNEKLFF.

At least ten counts were recorded for this clonotype. V is TRBV5-1 and J is TRBJ2-1; 12 nucleotides match TRBD2. V lost 0 bases and J lost 5; bases outside the gene matches: 3. The CDR3 loop spans 16 amino acids. In germline, CDR1 is SGHRS, CDR2 YFSETQ. CDR3 bases: TGCGCCAGCAGCTTGGGCCTAGCGGGAGGGAACAATGAGCAGTTCTTC. Its protein is CASSLGLAGGNNEQFF. The full variable domain, with the rest looked up from reference TRBV5-1 and TRBJ2-1, is KAGVTQTPRYLIKTRGQQVTLSCSPISGHRSVSWYQQTPGQGLQFLFEYFSETQRNKGNFPGRFSGRQFSNSRSEMNVSTLELGDSALYLCASSLGLAGGNNEQFFGPGTRLTVL.

V is TRBV9 and J is TRBJ1-1; no definite D call. The CDR3 contains 16 residues. The V and J ends lost 2 bases and 7 bases respectively, with 21 bases between them. Germline assignment: CDR1 SGDLS and CDR2 YYNGEE. CDR3 amino acids: CASSVGAAERSGEAFF. The DNA of the CDR3 is TGTGCCAGCAGCGTCGGAGCGGCAGAAAGGAGTGGTGAAGCTTTCTTT.

This clonotype was observed a handful of times. The chain employs TRBV29-1 and TRBJ2-1; 7 nucleotides match TRBD2. The CDR3 length is 14 residues. From germline, CDR1 is SQVTM and CDR2 ANQGSEA. Germline trimming cut 6 bases from V and 3 bases from J; bases unmatched to any gene: 8. CDR3 sequence reads: CSVGGGLHYNEQFF. CDR3 coding DNA: TGCAGCGTGGGGGGGGGACTCCACTACAATGAGCAGTTCTTC.